Below, 20 T cell receptor beta chains from the same sample are listed, as sequenced in a study of neurological immune-mediated disorders. TCRdb independently ran MiXCR on the 5' RACE reads; one entry per CDR3 protein. The sample has approximately 66,000 distinct CDR3 sequences, around 3.3% seen once; the top ten hold 3.7%. Sequenced input: PBMCs. The receptors originated from a man aged 35 to 55 with multiple sclerosis.

This clonotype has more than one count but fewer than ten. This chain joins TRBV7-9 and TRBJ2-1; perhaps D is TRBD1 or TRBD2 (6 bases each). Trimming left V 3 bases short and J 9 bases short, with 15 bases between. CDR1 SEHNR and CDR2 FQNEAQ come from the germline V gene (reference sequence). The CDR3 contains 14 residues. The CDR3 DNA is TGTGCCAGCAGCTTGACCGGCGGAGGGGGTGAGCAGTTCTTC. Its protein product is CASSLTGGGGEQFF.

Regarding this clonotype: At one of its ends the junction is not consistent with the germline gene, which may arise from a read error. The chain joins TRBV7-2 to TRBJ1-5, with 7 bases lining up with TRBD1. Germline V gene sequence: CDR1 SGHTA, CDR2 FQGNSA. There are 15 residues in the CDR3. CDR3 bases: TGTGCCAACAGCTTACGGGACAGCCAATATCAGCCCCAGAATTTT. Protein: CANSLRDSQYQPQNF.

This clonotype was counted many times. The chain has TRBV29-1 and TRBJ1-2; D is perhaps TRBD1 (5 bases). V lost 0 bases and J lost 4, with 12 bases in between. The CDR3 covers 14 residues. The V gene's germline CDR1 is SQVTM and CDR2 ANQGSEA. In DNA form, the CDR3 reads TGCAGCGTTGAAGATGGGGGGATCGGCTATGGCTACACCTTC. Translating it yields CSVEDGGIGYGYTF. Drawing the rest from reference TRBV29-1 and TRBJ1-2, the complete variable domain is SAVISQKPSRDICQRGTSLTIQCQVDSQVTMMFWYRQQPGQSLTLIATANQGSEATYESGFVIDKFPISRPNLTFSTLTVSNMSPEDSSIYLCSVEDGGIGYGYTFGSGTRLTVV.

This clonotype was detected ten times or more. The chain employs TRBV7-3 and TRBJ2-3, with D perhaps matching TRBD2 (6 bases). Trimming stripped 2 bases from V and 8 bases from J, with 14 bases between. The CDR3 spans 14 residues. CDR1 SGHTA and CDR2 FQGTGA come from the germline V gene. The CDR3 DNA is TGTGCCAGCAGCTTATCCCCGGTCGGGGGTACGCAGTATTTT. This sequence encodes CASSLSPVGGTQYF.

This clonotype has a count of ten or more. The chain uses TRBV6-5 and TRBJ1-5; the D gene is possibly TRBD1 (5 bases). V gave up 5 bases and J gave up 3 bases, with 11 bases separating them. Per germline, CDR1 MNHEY and CDR2 SVGAGI. The CDR3 consists of 14 residues. The CDR3 bases are TGTGCCAGCAGTACCGACAGAGACAATCAGCCCCAGCATTTT. This sequence encodes CASSTDRDNQPQHF.

This clonotype was recorded many times. The V and J genes are TRBV5-8 and TRBJ1-5, with 9 bases identical to TRBD1. Trimming removed 4 bases from V and 11 bases from J; junction bases left unmatched: 10. CDR1 and CDR2 (germline): SGHTS, YDEGEE. This CDR3 spans 14 amino acids. In nucleotides, the CDR3 is TGTGCCAGCAGCCACAACTATAGACAGGGGGCCCAGCATTTT. It encodes CASSHNYRQGAQHF.

This clonotype has a count of ten or more. V is TRBV7-9 and J is TRBJ1-2, with D possibly matching TRBD1 (6 bases). V was clipped by 4 bases and J by 8 bases, with 20 bases between them. Germline CDR1 and CDR2: SEHNR and FQNEAQ (reference sequence). The CDR3 has 15 residues. In DNA, the CDR3 is TGTGCCAGCAGCTCCATATTGGACAGCTTTAGGGGCTACACCTTC. Translating gives CASSSILDSFRGYTF.

This clonotype was detected ten times or more. The chain uses TRBV20-1 and TRBJ2-1, with D maybe TRBD2 (7 bases). From germline, CDR1 is DFQATT and CDR2 SNEGSKA (reference sequence). This CDR3 has 13 residues. The CDR3 region has the DNA TGCAGCGCCTGGACCCCCGGGGGGCTTGAGCAGTTCTTC. Its protein is CSAWTPGGLEQFF.

This clonotype was counted ten times or more. The chain uses TRBV20-1 and TRBJ2-7, with 12 bases that match TRBD2. The CDR3 totals 15 residues. The V segment lost 0 bases and the J segment 6 bases; nucleotides outside the gene matches: 6. CDR1 is DFQATT, CDR2 SNEGSKA, per germline (reference sequence). The CDR3 DNA is TGCAGTGCTAGAGACCCTAGCGGGAGGGCCGGCGAGCAGTACTTC. Protein sequence: CSARDPSGRAGEQYF.

This clonotype was detected many times. The chain recombines TRBV29-1 with TRBJ1-1, with D unclear. The V gene's germline CDR1 is SQVTM and CDR2 ANQGSEA. Between the trimmed V and J ends, which lost 4 bases and 0 bases, there was a span of 6 bases. The CDR3 is made up of 12 amino acids. The CDR3: CSVGDMNTEAFF. CDR3 bases: TGCAGCGTTGGCGATATGAACACTGAAGCTTTCTTT.

This clonotype was found many times. V usage is TRBV29-1 and J usage is TRBJ1-1; TRBD1 agrees at 9 bases. Trimming at V came to 7 bases and at J to 0 bases, leaving 6 bases not matched to a gene. The CDR3 has 14 amino acids. Germline loops: CDR1 SQVTM, CDR2 ANQGSEA. CDR3 residues: CSARRDRVNTEAFF. The CDR3 DNA reads as TGCAGCGCCCGACGGGACAGGGTGAACACTGAAGCTTTCTTT. The full variable domain, in which reference TRBV29-1 and TRBJ1-1 provide the parts outside the CDR3, is SAVISQKPSRDICQRGTSLTIQCQVDSQVTMMFWYRQQPGQSLTLIATANQGSEATYESGFVIDKFPISRPNLTFSTLTVSNMSPEDSSIYLCSARRDRVNTEAFFGQGTRLTVV.

This clonotype was counted a few times. The chain carries TRBV27 and TRBJ2-3; D gene unclear. The V and J ends lost 1 base and 9 bases respectively, with 14 bases between them. CDR1 and CDR2 from the germline V gene are MNHEY and SMNVEV (reference sequence). The CDR3 has 14 residues. Here the CDR3 reads CASSLWVGFATQYF. The DNA of the CDR3 is TGTGCCAGCAGTTTATGGGTAGGGTTCGCCACGCAGTATTTT.

The sample holds many counts of this clonotype. The J gene is TRBJ1-2, the V gene TRBV12-3 or TRBV12-4, with TRBD1 as a possible D gene (5 bases). V lost 8 bases to trimming and J lost 7 bases, with 23 bases between them. There are 15 residues in the CDR3. CDR3 residues: CASVGPGLQHSGYTF. The CDR3 DNA reads TGTGCCAGCGTGGGGCCGGGTTTACAGCACTCTGGCTACACCTTC.

Many counts were recorded for this clonotype. CDR3 region: CASSIGGGRALGEQYF. For the CDR3, the DNA is TGTGCCAGTAGTATAGGTGGCGGGAGGGCCCTCGGCGAGCAGTACTTC. V gene TRBV19 combines with J gene TRBJ2-7; 9 bases line up with TRBD2. This CDR3 comprises 16 residues. J was trimmed by 6 bases and V by 1 base; bases with no gene match: 10. Germline V gene sequence: CDR1 LNHDA, CDR2 SQIVND (reference sequence).

This clonotype has a count of ten or more. This chain joins TRBV3-1 and TRBJ1-4; weak D call: TRBD1 (5 bases). CDR1 is LGHDT, CDR2 YNNKEL, per germline (reference sequence). The CDR3 extends over 13 amino acids. V was clipped by 1 base and J by 10 bases, with 10 bases between them. As DNA, the CDR3 is TGTGCCAGCAGCCAAGCCCAGGGAAGAAAACTGTTTTTT. It encodes CASSQAQGRKLFF.

This clonotype was counted many times. J is TRBJ2-7 and V is TRBV11-2, with TRBD1 matching 8 bases. CDR1 SGHAT and CDR2 FQNNGV come from the germline V gene. V dropped 0 bases and J dropped 2; count of bases not matched to a gene: 6. This CDR3 has 16 amino acids. The CDR3 DNA sequence: TGTGCCAGCAGCTTAGATCCCGGGACAGGCGCCTACGAGCAGTACTTC. Protein sequence: CASSLDPGTGAYEQYF.

This clonotype was seen at least ten times. The chain links TRBV7-9 to TRBJ2-5; possible D gene TRBD2, 5 bases. The CDR3 runs to 15 residues. V was clipped by 5 bases and J by 5 bases, with 18 bases between them. Germline lookup yields CDR1 SEHNR and CDR2 FQNEAQ (reference sequence). CDR3 DNA: TGTGCCAGCAGCGAGGATAAGGCTTGGAGGGAGACCCAGTACTTC. It codes for CASSEDKAWRETQYF.

This clonotype was counted ten times or more. The chain has TRBV3-1 and TRBJ2-7, with 7 bases that match TRBD2. Trimming cost V 6 bases and J 5 bases; bases outside gene matches: 7. This CDR3 region has 13 residues. The germline V gene encodes CDR1 LGHDT and CDR2 YNNKEL (reference sequence). The CDR3 spells CASRGGGLNEQYF. CDR3 bases: TGTGCCAGCAGGGGGGGGGGGTTGAACGAGCAGTACTTC.

This clonotype was recorded many times. The chain joins TRBV5-1 to TRBJ2-1; D is possibly TRBD1 or TRBD2 (5 bases each). The CDR3 covers 12 residues. Per the germline V gene, CDR1 is SGHRS and CDR2 is YFSETQ. Trimming left V 0 bases short and J 9 bases short, with 7 bases between. This CDR3 is CASSLGDGEQFF. The CDR3 region has the DNA TGCGCCAGCAGCTTGGGGGACGGTGAGCAGTTCTTC.

This clonotype has a count of ten or more. The rearrangement links TRBV5-1 to TRBJ1-1, with D possibly matching TRBD1 (6 bases). Trimming stripped 2 bases from V and 6 bases from J, with 17 bases between. The CDR3 is made up of 15 amino acids. Germline lookup yields CDR1 SGHRS and CDR2 YFSETQ. CDR3 DNA: TGCGCCAGCAGCTTCTTACCTGGGGGCCAACCTGAAGCTTTCTTT. This gives the protein CASSFLPGGQPEAFF.